The 32 T cell receptor beta chains presented below share a single source sample, sequenced in a study of blood T cells in healthy people across ages. Sample-barcoded 5' priming and a J-beta primer mix drove a second PCR of roughly 7 to 11 cycles. Via MiXCR, TCRdb re-called the 5' RACE reads, giving one row per CDR3 protein. This sample has approximately 580,000 distinct CDR3 sequences, with less than 25% found just once. Another study also made use of these data, one on T cells of mothers and their children.

Material for sequencing was blood. All receptors derive from a boy between 5 and 17 years old in good health.

The chain has TRBV11-2 and TRBJ2-1; 13 bases align to TRBD2. Germline trimming cut 5 bases from V and 5 bases from J; bases unmatched to any gene: 6. Germline values: CDR1 SGHAT, CDR2 FQNNGV. This CDR3 has 16 residues. CDR3 in amino acids: CASSHPGLAGDNEQFF. CDR3 DNA sequence: TGTGCCAGCAGCCATCCTGGACTAGCGGGGGACAATGAGCAGTTCTTC.

This clonotype was counted only a few times. The chain joins TRBV24-1 to TRBJ2-5; TRBD2 matches at 7 bases. Germline-derived CDR1 and CDR2 are KGHDR and SFDVKD. The length of the CDR3 is 15 residues. V shed 6 bases, J shed 5 bases, and the junction held 11 bases outside the gene matches. The CDR3 spells CATSFQGGSRETQYF. CDR3 in DNA: TGTGCCACCAGTTTCCAGGGAGGGTCTCGGGAGACCCAGTACTTC.

The chain is built from TRBV29-1 and TRBJ1-3; D is undetermined. The V end was cut by 4 bases, the J end by 8 bases, with 9 bases between. The germline V gene has CDR1 SQVTM and CDR2 ANQGSEA. The CDR3 extends over 11 amino acids. The CDR3 coding sequence is TGCAGCGTTGGCGGTTATGACACCATATATTTT. Translating it yields CSVGGYDTIYF.

DNA of the CDR3: TGTGCCAGCAGTGGAATAGGCAGGGACTCCCCTCGAGAGCAGTACTTC. Amino acids: CASSGIGRDSPREQYF. The chain carries TRBV2 and TRBJ2-7, with D possibly TRBD2 on 6 matching bases. Germline loops: CDR1 SNHLY, CDR2 FYNNEI. The V end lost 4 bases, the J end lost 7 bases, and 23 bases lay between the germline ends. The CDR3 spans 16 residues.

This clonotype was detected a few times. This rearrangement joins TRBV27 to TRBJ2-1, with 9 positions matching TRBD2. This CDR3 is built from 16 residues. The V gene's germline CDR1 is MNHEY and CDR2 SMNVEV (reference sequence). With V trimmed by 5 bases and J by 1 base, 6 bases remained unmatched. The CDR3 sequence: CASSDLAGRSYNEQFF. CDR3 bases: TGTGCCAGCAGTGACCTAGCGGGACGATCCTACAATGAGCAGTTCTTC.

This clonotype was counted between two and nine times. The chain recombines TRBV7-2 with TRBJ1-3, with unresolved D. The CDR3 is 13 residues long. Germline assignment: CDR1 SGHTA and CDR2 FQGNSA. V was shortened by 1 base and J by 4 bases, with 5 bases between the two germline ends. Written as DNA, the CDR3 is TGTGCCAGCAGCTTAGGGCTCGGAAACACCATATATTTT. The encoded protein is CASSLGLGNTIYF. The whole variable domain, remainder taken from reference TRBV7-2 and TRBJ1-3, is GAGVSQSPSNKVTEKGKDVELRCDPISGHTALYWYRQSLGQGLEFLIYFQGNSAPDKSGLPSDRFSAERTGGSVSTLTIQRTQQEDSAVYLCASSLGLGNTIYFGEGSWLTVV.

Worth noting for this clonotype: One end of the junction varies from germline; a read error may be responsible. The V call is TRBV7-7, the J call TRBJ2-5; 12 bases align to TRBD2. Germline V lookup: CDR1 SSHAT, CDR2 FNYEAQ (reference sequence). This CDR3 contains 14 residues. The CDR3 DNA reads TGTGCTAGCAGCCCGACTAGCGGGGGAGAGACCCAGTACTTC. Amino acid sequence: CASSPTSGGETQYF.

There are a few counts of this clonotype. The rearrangement joins TRBV28 to TRBJ1-1, with a weak D call TRBD1 (5 bases). The CDR3 is made up of 14 amino acids. From germline, CDR1 is MDHEN and CDR2 SYDVKM. V dropped 6 bases and J dropped 1 base, with 12 bases sitting between them. CDR3: CASRPGHPNTEAFF. The CDR3, as DNA: TGTGCCAGCAGGCCCGGACACCCGAACACTGAAGCTTTCTTT.

The rearrangement links TRBV29-1 to TRBJ2-1; 12 bases agree with TRBD2. The J call is in doubt because the DNA end fits TRBJ2-7 better. Germline values: CDR1 SQVTM, CDR2 ANQGSEA. The CDR3 totals 17 residues. The CDR3 here is CSVEDPLAGGPYYEQYF. The CDR3 bases are TGCAGCGTTGAAGATCCTCTAGCGGGAGGGCCTTACTACGAGCAGTACTTC.

As regards this clonotype: This clone may be a read error of a much larger clone one base away. The chain couples TRBV4-2 to TRBJ1-4; D call uncertain. Germline V gene data show CDR1 as LGHNA and CDR2 as YNFKEQ. V lost 1 base, J lost 4 bases, and 13 bases lay in between. This CDR3 is 16 amino acids long. CDR3 in DNA: TGTGCCAGCAGCCAAGGCCCCGACCAACTTAATGAAAAACTGTTTTTT. This translates into CASSQGPDQLNEKLFF.

Notes on this clonotype: Here the CDR3 omits its conserved ending phenylalanine or tryptophan, so a read error is the likely source. The V and J genes are TRBV4-1 and TRBJ2-5; D is ambiguous. The V end lost 1 base, the J end lost 2 bases, and 20 bases lay between the germline ends. In germline, CDR1 is MGHRA, CDR2 YSYEKL. The CDR3 has 18 amino acids. CDR3 in amino acids: CASSQGFMGTSQQETQYL. The CDR3 region has the DNA TGCGCCAGCAGCCAAGGCTTTATGGGAACTTCGCAACAAGAGACCCAGTACCTC.

This clonotype was counted many times. The rearrangement joins TRBV9 to TRBJ2-1; D not resolved. V was shortened by 1 base and J by 8 bases, with 13 bases between the two germline ends. CDR3 size: 14 residues. CDR1 is SGDLS, CDR2 YYNGEE, per germline. The CDR3 sequence: CASSVPENLHEQFF. The DNA of the CDR3 is TGTGCCAGCAGCGTACCGGAGAATCTCCATGAGCAGTTCTTC.

The rearrangement uses TRBV6-5 and TRBJ1-6; D is uncertain. The V gene lost 4 bases and the J gene lost 0 bases, with 7 bases spanning the gap. Germline assignment: CDR1 MNHEY and CDR2 SVGAGI. The CDR3 extends over 15 amino acids. The CDR3 bases are TGTGCCAGCAGTTCCAGGAGCTCCTATAATTCACCCCTCCACTTT. This encodes CASSSRSSYNSPLHF.

This chain joins TRBV7-2 and TRBJ1-6; 10 nucleotides line up with TRBD1. The CDR3 consists of 15 residues. Trimming removed 5 bases from V and 9 bases from J; junction bases left unmatched: 7. From germline, CDR1 is SGHTA and CDR2 FQGNSA. The CDR3 DNA sequence: TGTGCCAGCAGCAAGAGGACAGGGGGGGGTTCACCCCTCCACTTT. Translated: CASSKRTGGGSPLHF. The full variable domain, completed using reference TRBV7-2 and TRBJ1-6, is GAGVSQSPSNKVTEKGKDVELRCDPISGHTALYWYRQSLGQGLEFLIYFQGNSAPDKSGLPSDRFSAERTGGSVSTLTIQRTQQEDSAVYLCASSKRTGGGSPLHFGNGTRLTVT.

This clonotype occurred once. V usage is TRBV20-1 and J usage is TRBJ1-5, with 7 bases that match TRBD1. Germline loops: CDR1 DFQATT, CDR2 SNEGSKA (reference sequence). V gave up 0 bases and J gave up 4 bases; unmatched junction bases: 6. This CDR3 is built from 15 residues. The CDR3 here is CSARDGGGLNQPQHF. The CDR3 nucleotides read TGCAGTGCTAGAGATGGAGGGGGCTTGAATCAGCCCCAGCATTTT.

This chain joins TRBV29-1 and TRBJ2-1; 11 bases agree with TRBD1. CDR3 length equals 20 residues. CDR1 is SQVTM and CDR2 is ANQGSEA in the germline V gene. Trimming removed 2 bases from V and 0 bases from J; junction bases left unmatched: 15. CDR3 bases: TGCAGCGTTGAAACTGGGGACAGGGGGGTTTATACCAGCTCCTACAATGAGCAGTTCTTC. It codes for CSVETGDRGVYTSSYNEQFF.

This clonotype occurred many times. The chain couples TRBV5-6 to TRBJ2-1; 7 bases map to TRBD2. The CDR3 is 16 residues long. V lost 4 bases, J lost 0 bases, and 7 bases stayed unmatched. Germline V gene sequence: CDR1 SGHDT, CDR2 YYEEEE. The chain's CDR3 is CASSDTTGGSYNEQFF. In DNA form, the CDR3 reads TGTGCCAGCAGCGACACAACGGGGGGCTCCTACAATGAGCAGTTCTTC.

This clonotype occurred a few times. The CDR3 is CASSSQHQLVGQETQYF. CDR3 DNA: TGTGCCAGCAGCTCCCAACACCAGCTTGTAGGGCAAGAGACCCAGTACTTC. The gene calls are TRBV7-2 and TRBJ2-5, with D uncertain. The germline gives CDR1 SGHTA, CDR2 FQGNSA. The CDR3 is 17 residues long. With 4 bases removed from V and 2 bases from J, the gap between germline ends came to 20 bases.

This clonotype has just one count. The chain has TRBV20-1 and TRBJ2-3, with 11 bases aligning to TRBD2. Germline V gives CDR1 DFQATT, CDR2 SNEGSKA (reference sequence). V dropped 2 bases and J dropped 4; count of bases not matched to a gene: 8. This CDR3 comprises 16 residues. The CDR3 sequence is CSARTIAGGESDTQYF. CDR3 DNA: TGCAGTGCTAGAACGATAGCGGGGGGGGAATCAGATACGCAGTATTTT.

This clonotype came up many times. This chain connects TRBV4-3 to TRBJ1-3; the match to TRBD1 covers 10 bases. CDR1 and CDR2 from the germline V gene are LGHNA and YSLEER. CDR3 length: 15 amino acids. Trimming removed 4 bases from V and 4 bases from J; junction bases left unmatched: 4. Written as DNA, the CDR3 is TGCGCCAGCAGCCGGGACAGGGGTTCCGGAAACACCATATATTTT. Encoded protein: CASSRDRGSGNTIYF.

The chain links TRBV29-1 to TRBJ2-7; no clear D. The V gene's germline CDR1 is SQVTM and CDR2 ANQGSEA. V was cut by 7 bases and J by 0 bases, with 13 bases left in between. CDR3 size: 13 residues. The CDR3 here is CSALQGASYEQYF. The CDR3, as DNA: TGCAGCGCACTGCAAGGAGCCTCCTACGAGCAGTACTTC.

The gene calls are TRBV7-2 and TRBJ2-6; 8 bases line up with TRBD2. V was clipped by 5 bases and J by 0 bases; unmatched bases: 6. The CDR3 extends over 17 amino acids. From germline, CDR1 is SGHTA and CDR2 FQGNSA. CDR3 DNA: TGTGCCAGCAGCCCTCGGACTAGCAGCTCTGGGGCCAACGTCCTGACTTTC. Translating gives CASSPRTSSSGANVLTF.

This clonotype was picked up a small number of times. The V gene is TRBV5-6, the J gene TRBJ1-1, with D possibly matching TRBD1 (6 bases). This CDR3 spans 15 amino acids. Deletions cut 0 bases from V and 3 bases from J, with 12 bases between. The germline V gene has CDR1 SGHDT and CDR2 YYEEEE. The CDR3: CASSLADRGYTEAFF. CDR3 nucleotide sequence: TGTGCCAGCAGCTTGGCGGATAGGGGGTACACTGAAGCTTTCTTT.

This clonotype was observed a handful of times. The rearrangement joins TRBV15 to TRBJ2-1; D perhaps matches TRBD1 (6 bases). TRBJ2-5 explains the end of the DNA better; the J call may be wrong. The CDR3 sequence is 14 residues long. Looked up from germline, CDR1 is LNHNV and CDR2 is YYDKDF (reference sequence). The CDR3 nucleotides are TGTGCCACCAGCCTGGGACACTCACAAGAGACCCAGTACTTC. This sequence encodes CATSLGHSQETQYF.

The table lists this clonotype with a few counts. J is TRBJ1-2 and V is TRBV28, with 7 bases matching TRBD1. V lost 6 bases and J lost 5; bases outside the gene matches: 6. This CDR3 comprises 13 residues. The germline CDR1 and CDR2 sequences are MDHEN and SYDVKM. In DNA, the CDR3 is TGTGCCAGCAGGGATCAGGGGGTGTATGGCTACACCTTC. The encoded protein is CASRDQGVYGYTF.

This clonotype was seen only a few times. J is TRBJ2-7 and V is TRBV4-3; a weak D match, TRBD2 (5 bases). Germline CDR1 LGHNA, CDR2 YSLEER. V dropped 0 bases and J dropped 3 bases, with 9 bases sitting between them. The CDR3 contains 14 residues. The CDR3 is CASSQELGSYEQYF. DNA for the CDR3: TGCGCCAGCAGCCAAGAGCTGGGGAGCTACGAGCAGTACTTC.

This clonotype was counted only a few times. V and J are TRBV30 and TRBJ1-6; TRBD1 matches 7 bases. Losses at the gene ends were 7 bases for V and 9 bases for J; bases not matched to a gene: 6. Per germline, CDR1 GTSNPN and CDR2 SVGIG (reference sequence). The CDR3 runs 12 residues. For the CDR3, the DNA is TGTGCCTTAGACAGGGTGGGTTCACCCCTCCACTTT. It yields the protein CALDRVGSPLHF.

V gene TRBV18 combines with J gene TRBJ2-1, with a possible D match to TRBD1 (5 bases). Trimming pared 3 bases from V and 4 bases from J, leaving 16 bases between. Germline V gene data show CDR1 as KGHSH and CDR2 as LQKENI. The CDR3 is 16 residues long. The CDR3 nucleotides are TGTGCCAGCTCACCCGTCCTTCTAGGGGATTACAATGAGCAGTTCTTC. Amino acid sequence: CASSPVLLGDYNEQFF. Together with reference TRBV18 and TRBJ2-1, the CDR3 gives the full variable domain: NAGVMQNPRHLVRRRGQEARLRCSPMKGHSHVYWYRQLPEEGLKFMVYLQKENIIDESGMPKERFSAEFPKEGPSILRIQQVVRGDSAAYFCASSPVLLGDYNEQFFGPGTRLTVL.

This clonotype was observed a few times. This chain links TRBV4-3 with TRBJ2-2; weak D call: TRBD1 (6 bases). The germline V gene has CDR1 LGHNA and CDR2 YSLEER. The CDR3 runs 16 residues. V gave up 0 bases and J gave up 3 bases, with 11 bases separating them. CDR3 region: CASSQEVGTHTGELFF. In DNA, the CDR3 is TGCGCCAGCAGCCAAGAAGTTGGGACACACACCGGGGAGCTGTTTTTT.

The chain couples TRBV10-3 to TRBJ2-1, with 8 bases that match TRBD1. Per germline, CDR1 ENHRY and CDR2 SYGVKD. The CDR3 is made up of 12 amino acids. V lost 11 bases, J lost 4 bases, and 4 bases stayed unmatched. The CDR3 reads CAARTGYNEQFF. CDR3 DNA: TGTGCCGCTCGGACAGGGTACAATGAGCAGTTCTTC.

This clonotype has more than one count but fewer than ten. The rearrangement uses TRBV20-1 and TRBJ1-1; a possible D gene is TRBD1 (5 bases). CDR3 length: 16 amino acids. CDR1 and CDR2 (germline): DFQATT, SNEGSKA (reference sequence). V lost 0 bases and J lost 0, with 14 bases in between. CDR3 DNA sequence: TGCAGTGCTAGAGACCGGGGTGGGGGGATGAACACTGAAGCTTTCTTT. This codes for CSARDRGGGMNTEAFF.

Only a few counts were recorded for this clonotype. The chain combines TRBV10-3 with TRBJ2-5, with TRBD2 matching over 8 bases. Germline lookup yields CDR1 ENHRY and CDR2 SYGVKD. J was trimmed by 4 bases and V by 2 bases; bases with no gene match: 12. The CDR3 spans 17 residues. As DNA, the CDR3 is TGTGCCATCAGTGAGGGATTGGTAGCGGGATCGACAGAGACCCAGTACTTC. Translated, it gives CAISEGLVAGSTETQYF.